This T cell receptor (beta chain) was sequenced during a study of STAT5B mutations in CD4+ large granular lymphocyte leukemia. In the study overall: Among healthy controls, a particular HLA allele went with more CDR3 'QG' motifs.

CDR1 and CDR2 from the germline V gene are SNHLY and FYNNEI. With V trimmed by 6 bases and J by 6 bases, 8 bases remained unmatched. This CDR3 has 15 residues. Here immunoSEQ multiplex PCR was the method, and the copy in TCRdb shows in-frame clones only, minus some. This sample has 30,000 to 35,000 clones, with approximately 67% found just once. The chain has TRBV2 and TRBJ2-1; 10 bases match TRBD2. The sample was CD4+ T cells from blood buffy coats. The clonotype comes from a human donor in good health. The CDR3 nucleotides read TGTGCCAGCAGAATTGGAGCGGGGGGGCTCAATGAGCAGTTCTTC. Translated: CASRIGAGGLNEQFF.